The rows below give T cell receptor beta chains drawn from one sample of a study of cytomegalovirus exposure and HLA in healthy donors. Assay used: immunoSEQ multiplex PCR; TCRdb lists only in-frame clones, some missing. The table shows approximately 150,000 clones, with roughly 73% occurring only once. The specimen was PBMCs. The source of these receptors is a female donor in good health and CMV-seronegative. The conserved cysteine and the conserved F or W are not part of the CDR3 here. Clone size is given for some rows only: seen once, a few or many times, or a class if the clone is expanded.

>TRBV5-1|TRBJ2-3|-
ASSYFFKRGSTDTQY
>TRBV6-5|TRBJ1-1|-
ASSYSGTGVSEAF
>TRBV5-1|TRBJ1-2|-
ASSSGQAYGYT
>TRBV2|TRBJ2-6|-
ASLRGTGANVLT
>TRBV14|TRBJ2-7|-
ASSQGGVIPYEQY
>TRBV7-9|TRBJ2-3|-
ASSPGLAGGDTDTQY
>TRBV10-3|TRBJ1-2|-
AISESAVINGYT
>TRBV5-1|TRBJ1-2|-
ASSLTGNNYGYT
>TRBV7-6|TRBJ2-7|-
ASSPGQGWAYEQY
>TRBV29-1|TRBJ1-2|-
SVEQGLYGYT
>TRBV7-2|TRBJ2-2|few
ASSFVGGSGELF
>TRBV19|TRBJ2-7|-
ASSIVGQGANLDYEQY
>TRBV6-6|TRBJ2-5|-
ASSSQTEPETQY
>TRBV6-1|TRBJ2-1|-
ASSEGGGNEQF
>TRBV7-2|TRBJ1-2|-
ASSLSRSGYT